This T cell receptor (beta chain) was captured by sequencing in a study of T cell changes during pregnancy in multiple sclerosis. Assay: immunoSEQ multiplex PCR; the TCRdb copy retains only in-frame clones and omits some. The sample has tens of thousands of clones; around 90% are singletons. This clone has only one observation. This TCR came from a female donor in good health, enrolled as a control in a pregnancy study. Sequences were derived from peripheral blood, sampled after pregnancy.

For the CDR3, the DNA is TGTGCCAGCAGTGAGGCAGGGGGCCGTCAGCCCCAGCATTTT. Translating it yields CASSEAGGRQPQHF. The V and J genes are TRBV6-1 and TRBJ1-5; 8 nucleotides match TRBD1. The trim removed 3 bases at V and 6 bases at J, leaving 4 bases unmatched. Germline assignment: CDR1 MNHNS and CDR2 SASEGT. There are 14 residues in the CDR3.